This entry is about one TCR beta chain. This clonotype showed up just a few times. Its recognized antigen is unknown. Base-call qualities are not available, and no considerably larger clone is one nucleotide away. The source of the sample is a study of T cell repertoires in cytomegalovirus infection (dated by TCRdb to the late 2010s). At the level of the whole study: Peptide stimulations targeted recently identified HLA-C-restricted CMV epitopes, whose presentation resists viral immunomodulation, together with well-studied HLA-B-restricted epitopes. The HLA type of each donor mattered for the analysis, because public TCR beta signatures pointed to carriage of CMV infection along with the matching HLA type.

The sample's treatment or condition, from its label and the paper: in vitro stimulation with specific CMV peptide epitopes to enrich CMV-specific T cells. The full study reports these points: In both this cohort and an independent roughly 350-donor cohort, the cumulative frequency of public TCR beta family members distinguished carriers of CMV infection plus the relevant HLA type. The ex vivo response was dominated by HLA-C-restricted CMV-specific TCR beta clonotypes, which also provided the single most frequent clonotype in two of eight donors.

Sequenced using an Illumina HiSeq 1500. TCRdb reprocessing: public reads trimmed at Q25 with fastp, clones called with MiXCR, in-frame beta chains kept. Each CDR3 protein appears once, grouped with its most common genes and DNA. Across this sample there are more than 40,000 distinct CDR3 sequences, with about a fifth seen only once. Of the sample, over 85% is held by the ten largest clones. The CDR3 sequence holds 16 residues, the cysteine and phenylalanine included. Kept here is only the CDR3 DNA, which spans 48 bases and is read in frame from base 1. CDR1 and CDR2, per the germline V gene, are SGHAT and FQNNGV. V lost 5 bases and J lost 8 bases; the stretch between them is 22 bases long.

The sequenced sample was CD8+ T cells from cultured PBMCs, obtained from culture after CMV antigen stimulation. The sequence is built from TRBV11-2 and TRBJ2-1; the D gene may be TRBD1 or TRBD2, since each aligns over 6 bases. This TCR was recovered from a human donor in good health (CMV status not recorded). Some clones in this sample may be carry-over from other donors' samples. The DNA sequence is as follows: TGTGCCAGCAGCAGTCCCCTTTATGGGGGGCTAGATGAGCAGTTCTTC. This translates into CASSSPLYGGLDEQFF. Reference TRBV11-2 and TRBJ2-1 genes cover what lies past the CDR3, so the full variable domain is EAGVAQSPRYKIIEKRQSVAFWCNPISGHATLYWYQQILGQGPKLLIQFQNNGVVDDSQLPKDRFSAERLKGVDSTLKIQPAKLEDSAVYLCASSSPLYGGLDEQFFGPGTRLTVL.